One and the same sample provided the 27 T cell receptor beta chains below, sequenced in a study of T cells in women clearing cervical HPV infection. Sequenced by immunoSEQ multiplex PCR; TCRdb stores in-frame clones only, minus some. In all, the sample yields approximately 34,000 clones. The sample consisted of blood buffy coat. The receptors stem from a woman between 18 and 70 years old with a cervical HPV16 infection that either progressed to CIN3+ or cleared (not recorded which).

Notes on this clone: Read sequence stops 3 residues before the CDR3 end, and the germline J gene provides the missing end. This chain connects TRBV20-1 to TRBJ2-2; 14 bases fit TRBD2. The J segment lost 5 bases and the V segment lost 5 bases, leaving 7 bases of the junction unmatched. Germline loops: CDR1 DFQATT, CDR2 SNEGSKA (reference sequence). This CDR3 is 16 amino acids long. The CDR3 loop is CSAGGLAGEWTGELFF. The DNA read from the CDR3 is TGCAGTGCTGGGGGACTAGCGGGAGAATGGACCGGGGAG.

Details on this clone: Sequencing ends 3 residues short of the CDR3 end; the germline J gene provides the rest. V is TRBV4-1 and J is TRBJ2-7; the match to TRBD2 covers 7 bases. The junction had 6 bases not matched to a gene; V was cut back by 5 bases and J by 2 bases. Germline-derived CDR1 and CDR2 are MGHRA and YSYEKL. CDR3 length: 14 residues. Partial CDR3 DNA: TGCGCCAGCAGCTCCTTGGGGGGGACCTACGAG. Amino acid sequence: CASSSLGGTYE. The entire CDR3 protein is CASSSLGGTYEQYF.

As to this clone: The missing CDR3 end, 3 residues past where the read stops, is filled in from the germline J gene. The same CDR3 is also encoded by other DNA sequences in this sample. The rearrangement links TRBV5-1 to TRBJ2-2; D is unresolved. The germline V and J ends were trimmed by 4 bases and 5 bases, with 9 bases remaining between them. CDR1 is SGHRS, CDR2 YFSETQ, per germline. There are 13 residues in the CDR3. The sequenced CDR3 bases are TGCGCCAGCAGCACTACGGTTACCGGGGAG. Protein: CASSTTVTGE. The whole CDR3 region reads CASSTTVTGELFF.

Points on this clone: The sequence runs out 3 residues before the end of the CDR3; the remainder is reconstructed from the germline J gene. The V and J genes are TRBV2 and TRBJ1-5; 10 bases map to TRBD1. The CDR3 loop spans 18 amino acids. J lost 7 bases, V lost 6 bases, and 18 bases had no gene match. CDR1 is SNHLY, CDR2 FYNNEI, per germline. The CDR3 region is CASSAGTGDLVVEQPQHF. The CDR3 DNA, read in part, is TGTGCCAGCAGCGCCGGGACAGGGGATTTGGTGGTAGAACAGCCC.

Incomplete CDR3 DNA: TGCAGTGCTAGAGAAGTGAAAGCTGATACG. Translated, it gives CSAREVKADT. The full CDR3 reads CSAREVKADTQYF. The V and J genes are TRBV20-1 and TRBJ2-3; D is undetermined. Read data end 3 residues before the CDR3 end; the end is taken from the germline J gene. The CDR3 spans 13 residues. V lost 0 bases and J 6 bases, leaving 10 bases between the germline ends. Germline V gene data show CDR1 as DFQATT and CDR2 as SNEGSKA (reference sequence).

As for this clone: The CDR3 end lies 3 residues beyond the end of the read and is filled in from the germline J gene. V and J are TRBV5-4 and TRBJ2-7; the D gene is possibly TRBD1 (5 bases). Trimming stripped 4 bases from V and 6 bases from J, with 11 bases between. Per germline, CDR1 SGHNT and CDR2 YYREEE (reference sequence). CDR3 size: 12 residues. Partial CDR3 DNA: TGTGCCAGCAGCCCGCCCCAGGGCGAG. It translates to CASSPPQGE. The full CDR3 is CASSPPQGEQYF.

With regard to this clone: From the germline J gene comes the end of the CDR3, since the read stops 3 residues before it. The chain carries TRBV2 and TRBJ1-1; D perhaps matches TRBD1 (6 bases). Germline V gene sequence: CDR1 SNHLY, CDR2 FYNNEI. The length of the CDR3 is 14 residues. V was clipped by 7 bases and J by 1 base, with 13 bases between them. CDR3 residues: CASTNRVRNTEAFF. CDR3 bases read: TGTGCCAGCACTAACAGGGTAAGGAACACTGAA. Drawing the rest from reference TRBV2 and TRBJ1-1, the complete variable domain is EPEVTQTPSHQVTQMGQEVILRCVPISNHLYFYWYRQILGQKVEFLVSFYNNEISEKSEIFDDQFSVERPDGSNFTLKIRSTKLEDSAMYFCASTNRVRNTEAFFGQGTRLTVV.

The covered CDR3 bases are TGTGCCAGTAAGGGTACAGTCCGGCCGGCCGGGGATGGC. Translating it yields CASKGTVRPAGDG. The complete CDR3 protein is CASKGTVRPAGDGYTF. The chain couples TRBV19 to TRBJ1-2; no firm D call. With the read ending 3 residues before the CDR3 end, the germline J gene is used to fill in that end. The V end lost 7 bases, the J end lost 6 bases, and 24 bases lay between the germline ends. This CDR3 comprises 16 residues. The germline V gene has CDR1 LNHDA and CDR2 SQIVND (reference sequence).

Regarding this clone: The DNA ends 3 residues before the CDR3 does, and the rest of the CDR3 is filled in from the germline J gene. The rearrangement links TRBV30 to TRBJ2-2; D may be TRBD2 (6 bases). Trimming removed 0 bases from V and 8 bases from J, with 10 bases in between. The germline gives CDR1 GTSNPN, CDR2 SVGIG (reference sequence). This CDR3 is built from 13 residues. The CDR3 here is CAWSVDRGGELFF. The covered CDR3 bases are TGTGCCTGGAGTGTAGATCGGGGGGGGGAG.

Comments on this clone: The read halts 3 residues ahead of the CDR3 end, with the missing end drawn from the germline J gene. This chain links TRBV5-4 with TRBJ1-1; D is perhaps TRBD1 (6 bases). The CDR3 is 15 residues long. Germline V gene lookup returns CDR1 SGHNT and CDR2 YYREEE (reference sequence). V lost 2 bases, J lost 3 bases, and 14 bases lay in between. The part of the CDR3 DNA that was read is TGTGCCAGCAGCTTATACACAGGGCTGTACACTGAA. Translated: CASSLYTGLYTE. The CDR3 reads in full as CASSLYTGLYTEAFF.

Regarding this clone: The read gets to within 3 residues of the CDR3 end, and the germline J gene fills in the rest. The gene calls are TRBV2 and TRBJ2-7, with 11 bases fitting TRBD1. The germline gives CDR1 SNHLY, CDR2 FYNNEI. The J segment lost 2 bases and the V segment lost 8 bases, leaving 5 bases of the junction unmatched. This CDR3 has 14 residues. CDR3 DNA, as far as it was read: TGTGCCAGCTACCGGGACAGGGGGACCTACGAG. Its translation is CASYRDRGTYE. The whole CDR3 is CASYRDRGTYEQYF.

Concerning this clone: The read falls 3 residues short of the CDR3 end, and the missing part is taken from the germline J gene. J is TRBJ2-7 and V is TRBV20-1; the match to TRBD2 covers 10 bases. CDR1 DFQATT and CDR2 SNEGSKA come from the germline V gene (reference sequence). V lost 3 bases, J lost 0 bases, and 8 bases stayed unmatched. The CDR3 covers 16 residues. The CDR3 sequence is CSASKEREGSSYEQYF. The sequenced CDR3 bases are TGCAGTGCTAGTAAGGAGCGGGAGGGGAGCTCCTACGAG.

In the case of this clone: The read is 3 residues too short to cover the CDR3 end, so that end is filled in from the germline J gene. The rearrangement uses TRBV2 and TRBJ2-7; 9 nucleotides agree with TRBD1. Germline CDR1 is SNHLY and CDR2 is FYNNEI. With V trimmed by 7 bases and J by 2 bases, 3 bases remained unmatched. The CDR3 is made up of 13 amino acids. CDR3 region: CASNGQGTYEQYF. CDR3 bases read: TGTGCCAGCAACGGACAGGGGACCTACGAG. The full variable domain, in which reference TRBV2 and TRBJ2-7 provide the parts outside the CDR3, is EPEVTQTPSHQVTQMGQEVILRCVPISNHLYFYWYRQILGQKVEFLVSFYNNEISEKSEIFDDQFSVERPDGSNFTLKIRSTKLEDSAMYFCASNGQGTYEQYFGPGTRLTVT.

Turning to this clone: Coverage ceases 3 residues before the CDR3 finishes, and the germline J gene fills in the end. The V gene is TRBV19, the J gene TRBJ1-2; no clear D gene. The CDR3 extends over 14 amino acids. V was pared by 6 bases and J by 2 bases, with 13 bases between. In germline, CDR1 is LNHDA, CDR2 SQIVND (reference sequence). The CDR3 sequence is CASSGFQRNYGYTF. Incomplete CDR3 DNA: TGTGCCAGTAGCGGCTTCCAGCGCAACTATGGC.

Regarding this clone: The read gets to within 3 residues of the CDR3 end, and the germline J gene fills in the rest. The rearrangement links TRBV7-3 to TRBJ2-2; D gene uncertain. CDR1 is SGHTA and CDR2 is FQGTGA in the germline V gene. The germline V and J ends were trimmed by 7 bases and 5 bases, with 5 bases remaining between them. The length of the CDR3 is 11 residues. The DNA read from the CDR3 is TGTGCCAGCACCCTAACCGGGGAG. This translates into CASTLTGE. The complete CDR3 reads CASTLTGELFF.

As concerns this clone: The read halts 3 residues ahead of the CDR3 end, with the missing end drawn from the germline J gene. The rearrangement joins TRBV19 to TRBJ2-3; no firm D call. CDR3 length: 13 amino acids. Germline V lookup: CDR1 LNHDA, CDR2 SQIVND (reference sequence). V was trimmed by 5 bases and J by 2 bases, leaving 8 bases between them. The CDR3 DNA, read in part, is TGTGCCAGTAGTCCGACAAACACAGATACG. As protein: CASSPTNTDT. The full CDR3 protein reads CASSPTNTDTQYF.

With respect to this clone: The read ends 3 residues early relative to the CDR3; the germline J gene fills the gap. The V and J genes are TRBV20-1 and TRBJ2-5, with 9 positions matching TRBD2. The germline V gene has CDR1 DFQATT and CDR2 SNEGSKA (reference sequence). This CDR3 has 17 residues. V trimming: 4 bases; J trimming: 2 bases; junction bases outside the gene matches: 14. The CDR3 region is CSATDYATSGKQETQYF. The CDR3 bases that were read are TGCAGTGCTACCGATTACGCGACTAGCGGAAAACAAGAGACC.

In regard to this clone: The read falls 3 residues short of the CDR3 end, and the missing part is taken from the germline J gene. The J gene is TRBJ1-2, the V gene TRBV12-3 or TRBV12-4; no firm D call. The CDR3 is 13 residues long. Trimming removed 2 bases from V and 2 bases from J, with 6 bases in between. The CDR3 DNA, read in part, is TGTGCCAGCAGTTTAAGTCAGAACTATGGC. Encoded protein: CASSLSQNYG. The whole CDR3 protein is CASSLSQNYGYTF.

With regard to this clone: The read stops 3 residues short of the end of the CDR3; the missing end is completed from the germline J gene. V is TRBV19 and J is TRBJ2-7; TRBD1 aligns across 8 bases. The CDR3 has 15 residues. The germline gives CDR1 LNHDA, CDR2 SQIVND (reference sequence). J was trimmed by 5 bases and V by 5 bases; bases with no gene match: 11. CDR3 bases read: TGTGCCAGTAGTCCCTGGACAGGGAGTACGGACGAG. It translates to CASSPWTGSTDE. The entire CDR3 reads CASSPWTGSTDEQYF.

A remark on this clone: The read ends 3 residues early relative to the CDR3; the germline J gene fills the gap. The chain employs TRBV10-1 and TRBJ1-2; D uncertain. Germline V CDR1 and CDR2: WNHNN, SYGVQD (reference sequence). The CDR3 consists of 13 residues. V dropped 6 bases and J dropped 4 bases, with 12 bases sitting between them. CDR3 sequence reads: CASSQAVTYGYTF. Partial CDR3 DNA: TGCGCCAGCAGCCAGGCCGTGACCTATGGC.

Notes on this clone: The read ends 3 residues early relative to the CDR3; the germline J gene fills the gap. The rearrangement uses TRBV7-9 and TRBJ1-2; D unclear. CDR1 is SEHNR and CDR2 is FQNEAQ in the germline V gene (reference sequence). The CDR3 sequence is 12 residues long. V was pared by 5 bases and J by 3 bases, with 7 bases between. The CDR3 protein is CASSPGDYGYTF. CDR3 DNA (partial): TGTGCCAGCAGCCCAGGTGACTATGGC.

About this clone itself: The sequenced fragment ends 3 residues before the CDR3 boundary, so the rest is inferred from the germline J gene. The chain is built from TRBV5-1 and TRBJ2-2; D may be TRBD1 (6 bases). Trimming cost V 3 bases and J 4 bases, with 16 bases left between them. The CDR3 runs 16 residues. CDR1 and CDR2 (germline): SGHRS, YFSETQ. The part of the CDR3 DNA that was read is TGCGCCAGCAGCTACCTCGGGACAAAGCTCACCGGGGAG. Translating it yields CASSYLGTKLTGE. The entire CDR3 sequence reads CASSYLGTKLTGELFF.

Concerning this clone itself: The read ends 3 residues shy of where the CDR3 ends; the end is completed using the germline J gene. This rearrangement joins TRBV2 to TRBJ1-4; the D gene is possibly TRBD1 (5 bases). The CDR3 sequence is 14 residues long. Germline assignment: CDR1 SNHLY and CDR2 FYNNEI. The sequenced part of the CDR3 DNA is TGTGCCAGCAGTAGGGACTTTTACGATTCACCA. This encodes CASSRDFYDSP. The full CDR3 reads CASSRDFYDSPLFF.

On this clone: The sequence runs out 3 residues before the end of the CDR3; the remainder is reconstructed from the germline J gene. The V gene is TRBV5-3, the J gene TRBJ2-6; the D gene is possibly TRBD1 (6 bases). TRBV5-3 is an ORF for which the function is uncertain. Trimming removed 5 bases from V and 2 bases from J, with 11 bases in between. This CDR3 is 15 amino acids long. Partial CDR3 DNA: TGTGCCAGAAGAAAGGGGGTCGCTGGGGCCAACGTC. This codes for CARRKGVAGANV. From start to end, the CDR3 is CARRKGVAGANVLTF.

Comments on this clone: The observed sequence ends 3 residues before the CDR3 terminus, with the missing tail filled in from the germline J gene. The gene calls are TRBV7-9 and TRBJ1-6, with a possible D match to TRBD1 (5 bases). Per the germline V gene, CDR1 is SEHNR and CDR2 is FQNEAQ (reference sequence). Trimming stripped 2 bases from V and 11 bases from J, with 10 bases between. This CDR3 is built from 13 residues. CDR3 amino acids: CASSLTGPTPLHF. CDR3 DNA, as far as it was read: TGTGCCAGCAGCTTAACAGGCCCCACACCC.

As regards this clone: The missing CDR3 end, 3 residues past where the read stops, is filled in from the germline J gene. The chain has TRBV11-3 and TRBJ2-5; the D gene is possibly TRBD2 (6 bases). Germline CDR1 reads SGHNT; CDR2 reads YENEEA. V was trimmed by 3 bases and J by 3 bases, leaving 8 bases between them. CDR3 length equals 13 residues. The sequenced part of the CDR3 DNA is TGTGCCAGCAGCTTGTTAGCGGAAGAGACC. Translated: CASSLLAEET. The full CDR3 sequence reads CASSLLAEETQYF. The full variable domain, in which reference TRBV11-3 and TRBJ2-5 provide the parts outside the CDR3, is EAGVVQSPRYKIIEKKQPVAFWCNPISGHNTLYWYLQNLGQGPELLIRYENEEAVDDSQLPKDRFSAERLKGVDSTLKIQPAELGDSAVYLCASSLLAEETQYFGPGTRLLVL.

The covered CDR3 bases are TGTGCCAGCAGAGGGGTTTATGGC. Its protein product is CASRGVYG. The CDR3 reads in full as CASRGVYGYTF. This rearrangement joins TRBV6-2 or TRBV6-3 to TRBJ1-2, with a possible D match to TRBD1 (5 bases). The read stops 3 residues short of the end of the CDR3; the missing end is completed from the germline J gene. Trimming took 6 bases from V and 5 from J, leaving 7 bases between them. This CDR3 comprises 11 residues. Germline V lookup: CDR1 MNHEY, CDR2 SVGEGT.